The clone carrying this T cell receptor (beta chain) was recorded a few times. The target antigen is unknown. Amplified regions were TCR beta CDR3 sequences from RNA transcripts. RT-PCR in the first round (using the HTBI primer set) targeted the TCR CDR3. MiXCR, run by TCRdb on the multiplex PCR reads, gives a single entry per CDR3 protein. The sample consists of roughly 570,000 distinct CDR3 sequences, around 45% of them appearing once. The sample comes from a study of T cells in Graves' hyperthyroidism and ophthalmopathy. The CDR3 length is 14 residues. V lost 7 bases and J lost 2, with 14 bases in between. Germline V gene sequence: CDR1 SGHVS, CDR2 FQNEAQ. It was uncontrolled infection, other autoimmune disease, pregnancy or lactation that excluded patients. The diagnoses drew upon clinical symptoms, serum thyroxine and TRAb, thyroid ultrasound and orbital computed tomography. Study observations and caveats: It was a median 6.5 months before onset that the model predicted ophthalmopathy. Also found in blood were most expanded thyroid clonotypes above 0.001.

Material for sequencing was peripheral blood or thyroid tissue (not recorded which). This receptor was obtained from an adult woman with Graves' disease, either hyperthyroidism or ophthalmopathy (not recorded which). V usage is TRBV7-8 and J usage is TRBJ2-5, with no clear D. The CDR3 DNA sequence: TGTGCCAGCATTTCCCACGCGGAGCAAGAGACCCAGTACTTC. Its protein is CASISHAEQETQYF.